The 2 T cell receptor beta chains given below trace back to one sample, sequenced in a study of blood T cell repertoires in COVID-19. The protocol was immunoSEQ multiplex PCR, while the TCRdb copy is restricted to in-frame clones and leaves out a portion. The profile shows 300,000 to 350,000 clones, 75% to 90% of them singletons. The specimen was PBMCs or T cells enriched from blood (not recorded which). All receptors come from a man aged 25-45 years who had recovered from COVID-19.

The chain couples TRBV29-1 to TRBJ1-4; 8 bases map to TRBD1. Germline V CDR1 and CDR2: SQVTM, ANQGSEA. The CDR3 consists of 13 residues. The V segment lost 6 bases and the J segment 7 bases; nucleotides outside the gene matches: 7. CDR3 bases: TGCAGCGTCGGAGGGACAGGAGTTGAAAAACTGTTTTTT. Protein: CSVGGTGVEKLFF.

The chain combines TRBV3-1 (or the pseudogene TRBV3-2) with TRBJ1-6; 10 bases line up with TRBD1. The CDR3 is 15 residues long. Trimming at V came to 1 base and at J to 7 bases, leaving 1 base not matched to a gene. CDR1 and CDR2 from the germline V gene are LGHDT and YNNKEL (reference sequence). The CDR3 protein is CASSQVGQGNSPLHF. CDR3 sequence (DNA): TGTGCCAGCAGCCAAGTGGGACAGGGGAATTCACCCCTCCACTTT.